The 5 T cell receptor beta chains listed next were all sequenced from one sample in a study of tumor-infiltrating lymphocytes in primary liver carcinoma. Priming with a constant-region primer yielded TCR beta cDNA from about 510 ng total RNA. Three rounds of nested multiplex PCR with slightly modified ARM-PCR produced TCR beta libraries. Amplification in the first two PCR rounds was performed using TRBV1-TRBV30 forward primers and a C-beta reverse primer for roughly 9 cycles each. MiXCR was run by TCRdb on the multiplex PCR reads, yielding one entry per CDR3 protein. The sample shows some 43,000 distinct CDR3 sequences, roughly 70% of them seen only once. Co-extraction of both nucleic acids (RNA and DNA) used roughly 20-33 mg of unsorted bulk tissue. The sample consisted of liver tumor tissue from sampling region 5. As for subset: tumor region T5, tumor centre. Receptor source: a man aged 35 to 55 with primary liver carcinoma and hepatitis B virus infection.

In its sample, this clonotype was seen a few times. This may arise from a read error, as a much more abundant clone is one base away. J is TRBJ1-6 and V is TRBV12-5; D ambiguous. Germline V gene data show CDR1 as LGHNT and CDR2 as FRNRAP. The CDR3 totals 8 residues. Here the CDR3 DNA reads TGTGTTAGTGGTTTGGTCGCCTTT. It is translated as CVSGLVAF.

For this clonotype: The final CDR3 position lacks the conserved phenylalanine or tryptophan, pointing to a likely read error. The DNA is left out, because the CDR3 cannot be placed on it with certainty; the CDR3 is given as TCRdb lists it. The chain couples TRBV11-2 to TRBJ1-2; the table's D gene call, TRBD1, was not cross checked with the DNA. CDR1 is SGHAT and CDR2 is FQNNGV in the germline V gene. Counting both end residues, the CDR3 totals 12 amino acids. The CDR3 sequence: CASSTAPYGYIV.

The chain carries TRBV2 and TRBJ2-5; TRBD2 is a possible D gene (6 bases). The germline gives CDR1 SNHLY, CDR2 FYNNEI. CDR3 length: 14 amino acids. Trimming took 6 bases from V and 1 from J, leaving 12 bases between them. CDR3 sequence reads: CASRGGVGQETQYF. The CDR3 region has the DNA TGTGCCAGCAGGGGGGGAGTTGGCCAAGAGACCCAGTACTTC. Looking up the rest from reference TRBV2 and TRBJ2-5 gives the full variable domain: EPEVTQTPSHQVTQMGQEVILRCVPISNHLYFYWYRQILGQKVEFLVSFYNNEISEKSEIFDDQFSVERPDGSNFTLKIRSTKLEDSAMYFCASRGGVGQETQYFGPGTRLLVL.

As for this clonotype: A read error is likely, as this CDR3 ends without the conserved phenylalanine or tryptophan. J is TRBJ2-7 and V is TRBV11-2; 10 bases map to TRBD1. CDR3 length: 15 amino acids. CDR1 SGHAT and CDR2 FQNNGV come from the germline V gene. The CDR3 protein is CASSLRGQGPYEQYT. The DNA of the CDR3 is TGTGCTAGCAGCTTAAGGGGACAGGGGCCCTACGAGCAGTACACC.

The CDR3 DNA is TGTGCCAGCAGCCAAGCGAGGGCCTACAATGAGCAGTTCTTC. As protein: CASSQARAYNEQFF. The chain has TRBV6-5 and TRBJ2-1, with D perhaps matching TRBD2 (5 bases). The germline gives CDR1 MNHEY, CDR2 SVGAGI. The V gene lost 6 bases and the J gene lost 2 bases, with 11 bases spanning the gap. The CDR3 is 14 residues long.